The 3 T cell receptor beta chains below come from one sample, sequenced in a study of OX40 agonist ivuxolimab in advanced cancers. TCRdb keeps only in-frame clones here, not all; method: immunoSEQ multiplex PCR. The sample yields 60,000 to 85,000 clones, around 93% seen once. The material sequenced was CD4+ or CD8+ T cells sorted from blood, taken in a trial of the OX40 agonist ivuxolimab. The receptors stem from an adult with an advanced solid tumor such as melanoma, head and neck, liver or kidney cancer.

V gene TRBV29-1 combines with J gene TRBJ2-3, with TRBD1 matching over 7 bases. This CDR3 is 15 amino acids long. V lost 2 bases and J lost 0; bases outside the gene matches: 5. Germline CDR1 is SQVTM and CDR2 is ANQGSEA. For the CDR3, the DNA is TGCAGCGTTGAAAAAACAGGGGATAGCACAGATACGCAGTATTTT. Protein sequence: CSVEKTGDSTDTQYF.

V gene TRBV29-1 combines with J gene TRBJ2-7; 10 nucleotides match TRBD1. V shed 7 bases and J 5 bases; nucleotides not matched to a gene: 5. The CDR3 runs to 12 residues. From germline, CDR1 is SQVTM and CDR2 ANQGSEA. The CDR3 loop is CSAPGTGDEQYF. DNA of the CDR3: TGCAGCGCCCCCGGGACAGGGGACGAGCAGTACTTC.

DNA for the CDR3: TGTGCCATCAGACCGATTGAAGGAAACACCATATATTTT. It translates to CAIRPIEGNTIYF. V and J are TRBV10-3 and TRBJ1-3; D is unresolved. In germline, CDR1 is ENHRY, CDR2 SYGVKD. CDR3 length equals 13 residues. With 6 bases removed from V and 4 bases from J, the gap between germline ends came to 10 bases.